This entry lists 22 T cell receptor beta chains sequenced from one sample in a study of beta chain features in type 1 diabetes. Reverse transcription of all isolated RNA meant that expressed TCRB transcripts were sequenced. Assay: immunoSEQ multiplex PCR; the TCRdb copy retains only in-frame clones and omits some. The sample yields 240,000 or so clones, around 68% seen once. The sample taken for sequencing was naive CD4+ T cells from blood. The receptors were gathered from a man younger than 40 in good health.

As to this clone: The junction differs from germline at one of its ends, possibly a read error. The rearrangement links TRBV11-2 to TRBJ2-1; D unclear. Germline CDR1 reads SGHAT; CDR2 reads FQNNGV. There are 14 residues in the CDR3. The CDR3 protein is CASRLAGSYNEQFF. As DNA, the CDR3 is TGTGCCAGCAGGTTAGCAGGTTCCTACAATGAGCAGTTCTTC. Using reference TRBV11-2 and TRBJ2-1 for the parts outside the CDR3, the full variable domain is EAGVAQSPRYKIIEKRQSVAFWCNPISGHATLYWYQQILGQGPKLLIQFQNNGVVDDSQLPKDRFSAERLKGVDSTLKIQPAKLEDSAVYLCASRLAGSYNEQFFGPGTRLTVL.

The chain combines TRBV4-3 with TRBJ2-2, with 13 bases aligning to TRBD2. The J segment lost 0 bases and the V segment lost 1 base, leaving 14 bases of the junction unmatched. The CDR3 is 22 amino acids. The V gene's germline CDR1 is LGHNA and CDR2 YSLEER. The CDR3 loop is CASSQGGLGRTSGSTNTGELFF. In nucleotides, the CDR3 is TGCGCCAGCAGCCAAGGGGGCTTAGGAAGGACTAGCGGGAGCACGAACACCGGGGAGCTGTTTTTT.

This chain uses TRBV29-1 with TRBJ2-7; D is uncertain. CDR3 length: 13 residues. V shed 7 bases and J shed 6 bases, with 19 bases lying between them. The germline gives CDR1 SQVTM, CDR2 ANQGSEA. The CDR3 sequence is CSARKGSRGEQYF. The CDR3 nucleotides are TGCAGCGCTAGAAAGGGCAGTCGAGGCGAGCAGTACTTC.

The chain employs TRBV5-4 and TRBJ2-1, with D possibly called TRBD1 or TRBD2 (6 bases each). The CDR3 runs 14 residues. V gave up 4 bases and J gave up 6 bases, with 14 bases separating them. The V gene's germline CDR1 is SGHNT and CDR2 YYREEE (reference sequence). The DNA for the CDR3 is TGTGCCAGCAGCCAAGGGGGGAAACCCAATGAGCAGTTCTTC. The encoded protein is CASSQGGKPNEQFF.

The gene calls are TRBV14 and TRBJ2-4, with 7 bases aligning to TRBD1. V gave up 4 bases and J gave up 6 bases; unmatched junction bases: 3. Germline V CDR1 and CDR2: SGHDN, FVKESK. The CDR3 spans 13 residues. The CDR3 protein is CASSPGTVNIQYF. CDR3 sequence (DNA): TGTGCCAGCAGCCCAGGGACAGTAAACATTCAGTACTTC.

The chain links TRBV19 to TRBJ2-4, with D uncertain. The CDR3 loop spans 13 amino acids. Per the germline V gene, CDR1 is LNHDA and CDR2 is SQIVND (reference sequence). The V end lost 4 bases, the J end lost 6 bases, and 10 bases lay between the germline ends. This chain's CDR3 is CASSSPVLNIQYF. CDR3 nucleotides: TGTGCCAGTAGTAGCCCAGTATTAAACATTCAGTACTTC.

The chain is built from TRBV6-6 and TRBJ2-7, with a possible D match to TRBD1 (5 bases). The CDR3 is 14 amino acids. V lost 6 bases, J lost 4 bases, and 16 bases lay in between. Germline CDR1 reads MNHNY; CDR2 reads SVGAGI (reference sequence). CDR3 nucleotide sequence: TGTGCCAGCAGACTTGGGCCGACAGTTTACGAGCAGTACTTC. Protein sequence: CASRLGPTVYEQYF.

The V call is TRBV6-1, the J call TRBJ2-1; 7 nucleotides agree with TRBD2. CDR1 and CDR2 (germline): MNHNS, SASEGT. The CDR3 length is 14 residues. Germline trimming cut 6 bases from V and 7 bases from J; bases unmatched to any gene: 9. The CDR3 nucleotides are TGTGCCAGCAGCCGGGACTACGAGATGAATGAGCAGTTCTTC. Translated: CASSRDYEMNEQFF.

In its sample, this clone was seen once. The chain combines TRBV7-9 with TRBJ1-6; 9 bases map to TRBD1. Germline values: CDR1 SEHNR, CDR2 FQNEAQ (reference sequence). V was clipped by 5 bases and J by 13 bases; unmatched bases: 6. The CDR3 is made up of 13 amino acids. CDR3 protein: CASSEGTGPPLHF. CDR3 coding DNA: TGTGCCAGCAGCGAGGGGACAGGGCCGCCCCTCCACTTT.

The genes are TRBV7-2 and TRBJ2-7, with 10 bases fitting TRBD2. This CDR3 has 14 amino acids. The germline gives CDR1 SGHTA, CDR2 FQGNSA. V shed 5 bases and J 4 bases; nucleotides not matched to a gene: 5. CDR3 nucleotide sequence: TGTGCCAGCAGCGTCTTAGCGGGAGGATACGAGCAGTACTTC. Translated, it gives CASSVLAGGYEQYF.

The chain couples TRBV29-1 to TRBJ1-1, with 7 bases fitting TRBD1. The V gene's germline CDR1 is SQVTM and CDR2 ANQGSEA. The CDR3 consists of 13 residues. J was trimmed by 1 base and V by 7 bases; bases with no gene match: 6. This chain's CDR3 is CSAAGQKNTEAFF. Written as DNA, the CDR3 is TGCAGCGCCGCGGGACAGAAGAACACTGAAGCTTTCTTT.

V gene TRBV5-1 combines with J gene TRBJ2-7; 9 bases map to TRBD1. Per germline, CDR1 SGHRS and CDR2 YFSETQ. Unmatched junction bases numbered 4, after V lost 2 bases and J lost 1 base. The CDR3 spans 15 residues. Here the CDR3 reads CASSFLTGGSYEQYF. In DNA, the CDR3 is TGCGCCAGCAGCTTTTTGACAGGGGGTTCCTACGAGCAGTACTTC.

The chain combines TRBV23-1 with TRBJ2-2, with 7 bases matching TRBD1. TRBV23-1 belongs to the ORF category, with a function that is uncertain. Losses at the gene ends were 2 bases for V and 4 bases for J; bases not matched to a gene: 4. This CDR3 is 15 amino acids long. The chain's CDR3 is CASSQRQGGTGELFF. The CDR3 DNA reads TGCGCCAGCAGTCAAAGACAGGGTGGCACCGGGGAGCTGTTTTTT.

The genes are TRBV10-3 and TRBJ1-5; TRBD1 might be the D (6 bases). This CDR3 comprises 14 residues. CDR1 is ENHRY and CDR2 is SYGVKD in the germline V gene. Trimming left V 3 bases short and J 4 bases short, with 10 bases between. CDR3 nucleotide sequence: TGTGCCATCAGTGAACAAGGGGGGAATCAGCCCCAGCATTTT. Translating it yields CAISEQGGNQPQHF.

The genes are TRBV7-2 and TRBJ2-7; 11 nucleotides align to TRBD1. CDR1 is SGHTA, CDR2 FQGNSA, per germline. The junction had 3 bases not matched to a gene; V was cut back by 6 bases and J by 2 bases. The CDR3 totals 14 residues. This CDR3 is CASSPGQGAYEQYF. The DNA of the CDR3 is TGTGCCAGCAGTCCGGGACAGGGGGCCTACGAGCAGTACTTC.

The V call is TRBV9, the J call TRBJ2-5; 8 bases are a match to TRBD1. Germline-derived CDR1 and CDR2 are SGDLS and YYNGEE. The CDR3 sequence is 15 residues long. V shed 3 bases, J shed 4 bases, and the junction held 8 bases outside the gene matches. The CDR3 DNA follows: TGTGCCAGCAGCGAGTTCGGCGGACAGGGAGAGACCCAGTACTTC. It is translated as CASSEFGGQGETQYF.

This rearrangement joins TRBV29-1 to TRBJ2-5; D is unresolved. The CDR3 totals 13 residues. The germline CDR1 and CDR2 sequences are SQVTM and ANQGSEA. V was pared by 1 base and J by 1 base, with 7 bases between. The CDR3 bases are TGCAGCGTTGAAGTGGCCAGCCAAGAGACCCAGTACTTC. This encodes CSVEVASQETQYF.

CDR3 in DNA: TGTGCCAGCAGCCTAGACGGGACTTACTACGAGCAGTACTTC. Encoded protein: CASSLDGTYYEQYF. This sequence joins TRBV7-2 and TRBJ2-7; D is perhaps TRBD2 (6 bases). Germline V gene lookup returns CDR1 SGHTA and CDR2 FQGNSA. V was clipped by 5 bases and J by 3 bases, with 14 bases between them. The CDR3 length is 14 residues.

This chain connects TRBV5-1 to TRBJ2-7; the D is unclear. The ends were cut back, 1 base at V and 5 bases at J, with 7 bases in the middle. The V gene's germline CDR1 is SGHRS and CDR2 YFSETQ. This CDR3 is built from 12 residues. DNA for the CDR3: TGCGCCAGCAGCTTGTCTGGGAACGAGCAGTACTTC. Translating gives CASSLSGNEQYF.

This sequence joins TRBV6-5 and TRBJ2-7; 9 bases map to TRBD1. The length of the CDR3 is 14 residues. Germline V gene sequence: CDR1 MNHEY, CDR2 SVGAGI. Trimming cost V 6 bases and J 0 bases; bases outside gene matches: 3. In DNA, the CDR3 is TGTGCCAGCAGCCAGACAGGGGGCTCCTACGAGCAGTACTTC. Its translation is CASSQTGGSYEQYF.

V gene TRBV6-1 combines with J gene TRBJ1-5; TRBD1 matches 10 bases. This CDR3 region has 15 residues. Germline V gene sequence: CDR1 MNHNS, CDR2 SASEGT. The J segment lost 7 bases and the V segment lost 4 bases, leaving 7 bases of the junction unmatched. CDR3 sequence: CASSAFGTGEQPQHF. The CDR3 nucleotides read TGTGCCAGCAGTGCCTTCGGGACAGGGGAGCAGCCCCAGCATTTT.

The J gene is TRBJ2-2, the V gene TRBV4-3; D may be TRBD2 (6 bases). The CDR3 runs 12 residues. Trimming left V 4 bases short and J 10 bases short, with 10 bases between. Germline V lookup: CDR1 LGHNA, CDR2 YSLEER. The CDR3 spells CASSPTRAELFF. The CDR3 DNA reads TGCGCCAGCAGCCCGACTAGGGCGGAGCTGTTTTTT.